These T cell receptor beta chains were read from a single sample in a study of CD8 T cells in Susac syndrome. A single record per CDR3 protein comes from TCRdb applying MiXCR to the immunoSEQ multiplex PCR reads. The sample lists around 110,000 distinct CDR3 sequences, roughly 94% occurring once. Sequenced: CD8+ T cells from PBMCs. These receptors were obtained from a human donor with Susac syndrome. The CDR3 runs from the conserved cysteine through the conserved F or W. Fields, in order: J gene, D gene, V gene, clone size, CDR3 protein, CDR3 DNA. D genes are given only for firm matches. The size entry is marked missing in some rows and otherwise reads once, few, many or a size class.

j_call: TRBJ2-7
d_call: -
v_call: TRBV29-1
clone_size: -
cdr3_aa: CSARQGGSYEQYF
cdr3_nt: TGCAGCGCTCGCCAGGGAGGCTCCTACGAGCAGTACTTC

j_call: TRBJ1-2
d_call: -
v_call: TRBV12-3/TRBV12-4
clone_size: -
cdr3_aa: CASSPLGRHFGYTF
cdr3_nt: TGTGCCAGCAGTCCCCTAGGGCGGCACTTTGGCTACACCTTC

j_call: TRBJ1-5
d_call: -
v_call: TRBV13
clone_size: -
cdr3_aa: CASSQGGEQPQHF
cdr3_nt: TGTGCCAGCAGCCAGGGCGGGGAGCAGCCCCAGCATTTT

j_call: TRBJ1-2
d_call: -
v_call: TRBV7-9
clone_size: once
cdr3_aa: CASSGDGGINYGYTF
cdr3_nt: TGTGCCAGCAGCGGGGACGGAGGTATTAACTATGGCTACACCTTC

j_call: TRBJ2-1
d_call: -
v_call: TRBV12-5
clone_size: -
cdr3_aa: CASGSDQYNEQFF
cdr3_nt: TGTGCTAGTGGTTCGGACCAATACAATGAGCAGTTCTTC

j_call: TRBJ2-1
d_call: -
v_call: TRBV6-5
clone_size: -
cdr3_aa: CASSYSSTNPSYNEQFF
cdr3_nt: TGTGCCAGCAGTTACTCGTCGACTAACCCCTCCTACAATGAGCAGTTCTTC

j_call: TRBJ2-7
d_call: TRBD2
v_call: TRBV19
clone_size: few
cdr3_aa: CASSPGLAGSYEQYF
cdr3_nt: TGTGCCAGTAGTCCTGGACTAGCGGGGTCCTACGAGCAGTACTTC

j_call: TRBJ1-1
d_call: TRBD1
v_call: TRBV29-1
clone_size: -
cdr3_aa: CSADYRQGAGTEAFF
cdr3_nt: TGCAGCGCCGACTACCGACAGGGGGCGGGGACTGAAGCTTTCTTT

j_call: TRBJ2-7
d_call: -
v_call: TRBV29-1
clone_size: -
cdr3_aa: CSVEGGNPYEQYF
cdr3_nt: TGCAGCGTCGAGGGTGGCAATCCCTACGAGCAGTACTTC

j_call: TRBJ2-3
d_call: -
v_call: TRBV3-1
clone_size: -
cdr3_aa: CASSQGKGGKRSDTQYF
cdr3_nt: TGTGCCAGCAGCCAAGGGAAGGGCGGGAAAAGGTCAGATACGCAGTATTTT

j_call: TRBJ2-3
d_call: TRBD2
v_call: TRBV6-1
clone_size: -
cdr3_aa: CASSGLAGGLADTQYF
cdr3_nt: TGTGCCAGCAGTGGACTAGCGGGGGGGCTCGCAGATACGCAGTATTTT

j_call: TRBJ1-2
d_call: -
v_call: TRBV29-1
clone_size: -
cdr3_aa: CSDELPFPYGYTF
cdr3_nt: TGCAGCGACGAGCTGCCATTCCCCTATGGCTACACCTTC

j_call: TRBJ1-2
d_call: TRBD1
v_call: TRBV29-1
clone_size: -
cdr3_aa: CSALPSLQGVPNYGYTF
cdr3_nt: TGCAGCGCCCTCCCGTCGTTACAGGGGGTGCCAAACTATGGCTACACCTTC

j_call: TRBJ1-1
d_call: -
v_call: TRBV4-3
clone_size: -
cdr3_aa: CASSQDLGWNTEAFF
cdr3_nt: TGCGCCAGCAGCCAAGATCTGGGGTGGAACACTGAAGCTTTCTTT

j_call: TRBJ1-6
d_call: -
v_call: TRBV5-4
clone_size: -
cdr3_aa: CASSIGSRGVDSPLHF
cdr3_nt: TGTGCCAGCAGCATTGGATCCCGGGGGGTCGATTCACCCCTCCACTTT

j_call: TRBJ1-4
d_call: -
v_call: TRBV20-1
clone_size: -
cdr3_aa: CSARAGAEKLFF
cdr3_nt: TGCAGTGCTAGAGCGGGGGCTGAAAAACTGTTTTTT

j_call: TRBJ1-1
d_call: -
v_call: TRBV6-2/TRBV6-3
clone_size: -
cdr3_aa: CASSYSFGEAFF
cdr3_nt: TGTGCCAGCAGTTACTCGTTTGGTGAAGCTTTCTTT

j_call: TRBJ2-7
d_call: TRBD2
v_call: TRBV9
clone_size: -
cdr3_aa: CASSPAAGGPYEQYF
cdr3_nt: TGTGCCAGCAGCCCCGCCGCGGGGGGCCCCTACGAGCAGTACTTC

j_call: TRBJ2-3
d_call: -
v_call: TRBV19
clone_size: -
cdr3_aa: CASSPWTHDDTQYF
cdr3_nt: TGTGCCAGTAGTCCCTGGACCCACGACGATACGCAGTATTTT

j_call: TRBJ2-7
d_call: TRBD1
v_call: TRBV19
clone_size: -
cdr3_aa: CASSAGGVNEQYF
cdr3_nt: TGTGCCAGTAGTGCAGGGGGAGTCAACGAGCAGTACTTC

j_call: TRBJ1-5
d_call: -
v_call: TRBV29-1
clone_size: -
cdr3_aa: CSVEEQPDGPLDSNQPQHF
cdr3_nt: TGCAGCGTTGAAGAGCAACCGGACGGGCCATTAGATAGCAATCAGCCCCAGCATTTT

j_call: TRBJ2-1
d_call: TRBD1
v_call: TRBV6-7
clone_size: -
cdr3_aa: CASSYSPGQGKNEQFF
cdr3_nt: TGTGCCAGCAGTTACTCACCGGGACAGGGGAAGAATGAGCAGTTCTTC

j_call: TRBJ2-4
d_call: -
v_call: TRBV6-6
clone_size: -
cdr3_aa: CASAGGLEKNIQYF
cdr3_nt: TGTGCCAGCGCTGGGGGCCTAGAAAAAAACATTCAGTACTTC

j_call: TRBJ2-7
d_call: TRBD2
v_call: TRBV30
clone_size: -
cdr3_aa: CAWSRGDPYEQYF
cdr3_nt: TGTGCCTGGAGTCGGGGGGATCCCTACGAGCAGTACTTC

j_call: TRBJ2-1
d_call: TRBD1
v_call: TRBV7-9
clone_size: -
cdr3_aa: CASSLRRDRVHEQFF
cdr3_nt: TGTGCCAGCAGCTTACGCCGGGACAGGGTCCATGAGCAGTTCTTC

j_call: TRBJ2-2
d_call: -
v_call: TRBV6-1
clone_size: -
cdr3_aa: CASRGTRDVVTGELFF
cdr3_nt: TGTGCCAGCAGAGGAACCAGGGACGTCGTCACCGGGGAGCTGTTTTTT

j_call: TRBJ1-5
d_call: -
v_call: TRBV7-8
clone_size: -
cdr3_aa: CASSLAGAQPQHF
cdr3_nt: TGTGCCAGCAGCTTAGCGGGGGCTCAGCCCCAGCATTTT

j_call: TRBJ2-1
d_call: -
v_call: TRBV7-3
clone_size: -
cdr3_aa: CASSKTQASSYNEQFF
cdr3_nt: TGTGCCAGCAGCAAAACCCAGGCCAGCTCCTACAATGAGCAGTTCTTC

j_call: TRBJ2-7
d_call: TRBD2
v_call: TRBV10-3
clone_size: -
cdr3_aa: CAISDTLPSGSYEQYF
cdr3_nt: TGTGCCATCAGTGATACCTTGCCTAGCGGCTCCTACGAGCAGTACTTC

j_call: TRBJ1-5
d_call: -
v_call: TRBV19
clone_size: -
cdr3_aa: CASTTWRGLGGAYPQHF
cdr3_nt: TGTGCCAGTACCACCTGGCGGGGGTTGGGGGGCGCGTACCCCCAGCATTTT

j_call: TRBJ2-2
d_call: TRBD1
v_call: TRBV9
clone_size: -
cdr3_aa: CASTGTDEGGELFF
cdr3_nt: TGTGCCAGCACCGGGACAGATGAGGGCGGGGAGCTGTTTTTT

j_call: TRBJ2-1
d_call: -
v_call: TRBV20-1
clone_size: -
cdr3_aa: CSARWGQGTNEQFF
cdr3_nt: TGCAGTGCTCGATGGGGCCAGGGAACCAATGAGCAGTTCTTC

j_call: TRBJ2-1
d_call: -
v_call: TRBV6-5
clone_size: -
cdr3_aa: CASSYLSAREQFF
cdr3_nt: TGTGCCAGCAGTTATTTGTCCGCACGGGAGCAGTTCTTC

j_call: TRBJ1-6
d_call: -
v_call: TRBV7-9
clone_size: -
cdr3_aa: CASSSNSRDGYNSPLHF
cdr3_nt: TGTGCCAGCAGCTCCAACTCCCGGGACGGATATAATTCACCCCTCCACTTT

j_call: TRBJ1-5
d_call: -
v_call: TRBV3-1
clone_size: once
cdr3_aa: CASSPRTAWGPQHF
cdr3_nt: TGTGCCAGCAGCCCACGGACAGCCTGGGGGCCCCAGCATTTT

j_call: TRBJ1-2
d_call: -
v_call: TRBV2
clone_size: -
cdr3_aa: CASSEFSRLGYTF
cdr3_nt: TGTGCCAGCAGTGAATTCTCCCGCCTTGGCTACACCTTC

j_call: TRBJ1-5
d_call: -
v_call: TRBV7-9
clone_size: -
cdr3_aa: CASSSDGFNQPQHF
cdr3_nt: TGTGCCAGCAGTTCCGACGGGTTCAATCAGCCCCAGCATTTT

j_call: TRBJ1-2
d_call: -
v_call: TRBV4-1
clone_size: -
cdr3_aa: CASSHRAGGGGYTF
cdr3_nt: TGCGCCAGCAGCCACAGGGCGGGAGGGGGTGGCTACACCTTC

j_call: TRBJ2-3
d_call: TRBD2
v_call: TRBV9
clone_size: -
cdr3_aa: CASSVDASGASTDTQYF
cdr3_nt: TGTGCCAGCAGCGTAGATGCTAGCGGCGCTAGCACAGATACGCAGTATTTT

j_call: TRBJ2-5
d_call: TRBD1
v_call: TRBV6-6
clone_size: -
cdr3_aa: CASSYEGQGALGTQYF
cdr3_nt: TGTGCCAGCAGTTACGAGGGACAGGGGGCTTTAGGGACCCAGTACTTC

j_call: TRBJ1-1
d_call: TRBD1
v_call: TRBV9
clone_size: once
cdr3_aa: CASSPRQGWDTEAFF
cdr3_nt: TGTGCCAGCAGCCCCAGACAGGGGTGGGACACTGAAGCTTTCTTT

j_call: TRBJ2-5
d_call: -
v_call: TRBV10-3
clone_size: -
cdr3_aa: CAISEGTKSQETQYF
cdr3_nt: TGTGCCATCAGTGAGGGGACGAAATCGCAAGAGACCCAGTACTTC

j_call: TRBJ1-6
d_call: -
v_call: TRBV4-3
clone_size: -
cdr3_aa: CASSQVDRPASPLHF
cdr3_nt: TGCGCCAGCAGCCAAGTTGATCGCCCGGCTTCACCCCTCCACTTT

j_call: TRBJ2-3
d_call: -
v_call: TRBV7-9
clone_size: -
cdr3_aa: CASSLTSSTDTQYF
cdr3_nt: TGTGCCAGCAGCTTAACCTCTAGCACAGATACGCAGTATTTT

j_call: TRBJ2-7
d_call: -
v_call: TRBV4-1
clone_size: -
cdr3_aa: CASSQTVSYEQYF
cdr3_nt: TGCGCCAGCAGCCAAACGGTCTCCTACGAGCAGTACTTC

j_call: TRBJ1-2
d_call: TRBD1
v_call: TRBV29-1
clone_size: -
cdr3_aa: CSVEGQGARANYGYTF
cdr3_nt: TGCAGCGTCGAAGGCCAGGGGGCGCGAGCCAACTATGGCTACACCTTC

j_call: TRBJ2-7
d_call: -
v_call: TRBV7-9
clone_size: -
cdr3_aa: CASSWAYEQYF
cdr3_nt: TGTGCCAGCAGCTGGGCCTACGAGCAGTACTTC